This TCR beta chain is drawn from a study of T cells in Graves' hyperthyroidism and ophthalmopathy. In its sample, this clonotype was seen many times. Germline-derived CDR1 and CDR2 are LGHDT and YNNKEL (reference sequence). The CDR3 is 16 residues long. The trim removed 4 bases at V and 4 bases at J, leaving 7 bases unmatched. In the ophthalmopathy cohort, Clinical Activity Score was at least 3, NOSPECS grade at least 4, and duration under 3 months. Template material for amplifying TCR beta CDR3 regions consisted of RNA transcripts. First-round RT-PCR with HTBI primers amplified the TCR CDR3 region. TCRdb re-called the multiplex PCR reads through MiXCR, storing one row per CDR3 protein. The sample has fewer than 450,000 distinct CDR3 sequences; roughly 13% are singletons.

This chain uses TRBV3-1 with TRBJ2-1; 10 bases fit TRBD2. Sequencing input: blood. The TCR sequence derives from a man aged 50-59 years with Graves' ophthalmopathy. The DNA for the CDR3 is TGTGCCAGCAGCCGTATTCTAGCGGGAGCGTACAATGAGCAGTTCTTC. Its translation: CASSRILAGAYNEQFF.